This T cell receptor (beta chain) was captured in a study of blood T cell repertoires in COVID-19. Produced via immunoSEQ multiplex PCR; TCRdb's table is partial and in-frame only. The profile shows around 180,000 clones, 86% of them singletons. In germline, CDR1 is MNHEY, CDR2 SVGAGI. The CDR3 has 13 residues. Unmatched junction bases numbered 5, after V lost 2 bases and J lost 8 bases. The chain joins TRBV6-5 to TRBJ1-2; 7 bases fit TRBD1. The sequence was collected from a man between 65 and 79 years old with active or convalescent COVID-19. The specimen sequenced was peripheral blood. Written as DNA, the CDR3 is TGTGCCAGCAGTTACGACAGGGTACAGGGCTACACCTTC. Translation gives CASSYDRVQGYTF.